The 19 T cell receptor beta chains below come from one sample, sequenced in a study of PD-L1 blockade in urothelial cancer. Regarding time point: peripheral blood 6 weeks after treatment start. Assay used: immunoSEQ multiplex PCR; TCRdb lists only in-frame clones, some missing. The sample lists around 100,000 clones, approximately 89% occurring once. Sequences were derived from PBMCs, sampled around atezolizumab (anti-PD-L1) treatment. The receptors come from a man aged 55 to 69 with urothelial cancer.

V is TRBV4-3 and J is TRBJ2-7, with 8 bases matching TRBD2. Germline CDR1 reads LGHNA; CDR2 reads YSLEER. This CDR3 has 16 amino acids. The J segment lost 0 bases and the V segment lost 0 bases, leaving 4 bases of the junction unmatched. The CDR3 coding sequence is TGCGCCAGCAGCCAAGATACCGGGACTAGCTCCTACGAGCAGTACTTC. Its protein product is CASSQDTGTSSYEQYF.

CDR3 nucleotide sequence: TGTGCCAGCAGCTTGGGAGGGGTGGGGAATCAGCCCCAGCATTTT. Protein sequence: CASSLGGVGNQPQHF. The chain recombines TRBV11-2 with TRBJ1-5, with D possibly being TRBD1 (5 bases). CDR3 length: 15 amino acids. Germline CDR1 SGHAT, CDR2 FQNNGV. V lost 3 bases, J lost 4 bases, and 13 bases lay in between.

The chain employs TRBV29-1 and TRBJ2-5; TRBD1 is a possible D gene (6 bases). Per the germline V gene, CDR1 is SQVTM and CDR2 is ANQGSEA. V was trimmed by 3 bases and J by 4 bases, leaving 15 bases between them. The CDR3 loop spans 14 amino acids. CDR3 nucleotides: TGCAGCGTTGAGGGGGCAGGAGGCCCAGAGACCCAGTACTTC. This sequence encodes CSVEGAGGPETQYF.

J is TRBJ2-7 and V is TRBV6-5; 12 bases are a match to TRBD2. The CDR3 is 14 amino acids. Germline V lookup: CDR1 MNHEY, CDR2 SVGAGI. Trimming removed 7 bases from V and 3 bases from J; junction bases left unmatched: 4. In DNA form, the CDR3 reads TGTGCCAGCACCCTAGCGGGAGGGGACTACGAGCAGTACTTC. It encodes CASTLAGGDYEQYF.

This chain uses TRBV5-6 with TRBJ2-5, with D maybe TRBD1 (5 bases). The CDR3 runs 14 residues. V lost 4 bases and J 4 bases, leaving 14 bases between the germline ends. Germline V CDR1 and CDR2: SGHDT, YYEEEE. The CDR3 coding sequence is TGTGCCAGCAGCAGCCAGGGTGGTGGAGAGACCCAGTACTTC. This encodes CASSSQGGGETQYF.

The chain carries TRBV5-6 and TRBJ1-1, with D unclear. CDR3 length equals 13 residues. The V end was cut by 0 bases, the J end by 6 bases, with 9 bases between. CDR1 is SGHDT and CDR2 is YYEEEE in the germline V gene. In DNA form, the CDR3 reads TGTGCCAGCAGCTTGGGACTTCCCGCTGAAGCTTTCTTT. Its protein is CASSLGLPAEAFF.

This clone was recorded once. The rearrangement links TRBV27 to TRBJ2-7; 10 bases fit TRBD1. V gave up 2 bases and J gave up 4 bases; unmatched junction bases: 5. This CDR3 comprises 15 residues. Germline V gives CDR1 MNHEY, CDR2 SMNVEV (reference sequence). CDR3 DNA: TGTGCCAGCAGTTTACTGGGACAGGGGTCATACGAGCAGTACTTC. Translating gives CASSLLGQGSYEQYF.

J is TRBJ2-3 and V is TRBV7-2; 9 nucleotides align to TRBD2. The CDR3 has 18 residues. Germline assignment: CDR1 SGHTA and CDR2 FQGNSA. J lost 2 bases, V lost 1 base, and 10 bases had no gene match. This chain's CDR3 is CASSLGGLAGGATDTQYF. The CDR3 nucleotides read TGTGCCAGCAGCTTAGGGGGACTAGCCGGGGGGGCCACAGATACGCAGTATTTT.

The chain employs TRBV6-1 and TRBJ2-7; 8 bases are a match to TRBD1. Unmatched junction bases numbered 8, after V lost 3 bases and J lost 4 bases. The CDR3 has 15 residues. Germline V CDR1 and CDR2: MNHNS, SASEGT. CDR3 in amino acids: CASSEGQGAVYEQYF. The CDR3 DNA sequence: TGTGCCAGCAGTGAGGGGCAGGGGGCCGTTTACGAGCAGTACTTC.

The gene calls are TRBV11-2 and TRBJ2-7; TRBD2 agrees at 9 bases. The CDR3 has 17 residues. Germline values: CDR1 SGHAT, CDR2 FQNNGV. The V gene end was trimmed by 4 bases and the J gene end by 5 bases; junction bases not matched to a gene: 15. The CDR3 DNA reads as TGTGCCAGCAGCTCGGTAGGAGGGGGGACTAGCAGGGACGAGCAGTACTTC. Its protein is CASSSVGGGTSRDEQYF.

The chain carries TRBV7-2 and TRBJ1-1, with D unclear. V was clipped by 2 bases and J by 6 bases, with 16 bases between them. CDR1 and CDR2 from the germline V gene are SGHTA and FQGNSA. CDR3 length: 15 amino acids. CDR3 in DNA: TGTGCCAGCAGCTTATTCTGGTCAGACAACCCTGAAGCTTTCTTT. Its protein product is CASSLFWSDNPEAFF. Using reference TRBV7-2 and TRBJ1-1 for the parts outside the CDR3, the full variable domain is GAGVSQSPSNKVTEKGKDVELRCDPISGHTALYWYRQSLGQGLEFLIYFQGNSAPDKSGLPSDRFSAERTGGSVSTLTIQRTQQEDSAVYLCASSLFWSDNPEAFFGQGTRLTVV.

V usage is TRBV4-3 and J usage is TRBJ1-2; no firm D call. V lost 0 bases, J lost 5 bases, and 13 bases lay in between. CDR1 and CDR2 from the germline V gene are LGHNA and YSLEER. CDR3 size: 15 residues. The CDR3 bases are TGCGCCAGCAGCCAAGACCGGAGTTCTCAATATGGCTACACCTTC. Its translation is CASSQDRSSQYGYTF.

V and J are TRBV6-5 and TRBJ1-4, with 10 bases that match TRBD1. V lost 2 bases and J lost 9; bases outside the gene matches: 6. There are 15 residues in the CDR3. CDR1 is MNHEY and CDR2 is SVGAGI in the germline V gene. CDR3 sequence reads: CASSYTRDRGQKLFF. CDR3 in DNA: TGTGCCAGCAGTTACACCCGGGACAGGGGACAAAAACTGTTTTTT.

As for this clone: One end of the junction does not line up with germline, which may come from a read error. The rearrangement joins TRBV7-9 to TRBJ2-2; D is perhaps TRBD2 (5 bases). Germline V lookup: CDR1 SEHNR, CDR2 FQNEAQ (reference sequence). The CDR3 spans 16 residues. The CDR3 region is CASSLAWALDTGELFF. The CDR3 DNA reads as TGTGCCAGCAGCCTAGCATGGGCGTTGGACACCGGGGAGCTGTTTTTT.

J is TRBJ2-5 and V is TRBV6-1; a possible D gene is TRBD2 (6 bases). Deletions cut 7 bases from V and 0 bases from J, with 12 bases between. The germline CDR1 and CDR2 sequences are MNHNS and SASEGT. The length of the CDR3 is 14 residues. The CDR3 DNA reads as TGTGCCAGCACCTCAGGCGGGGACCAAGAGACCCAGTACTTC. Protein sequence: CASTSGGDQETQYF.

The chain has TRBV7-9 and TRBJ2-5, with no clear D. V lost 0 bases and J 2 bases, leaving 7 bases between the germline ends. This CDR3 comprises 14 residues. Germline CDR1 and CDR2: SEHNR and FQNEAQ (reference sequence). The CDR3 DNA reads TGTGCCAGCAGCTTAGCTGGCAGGCAAGAGACCCAGTACTTC. Residues: CASSLAGRQETQYF.

This rearrangement joins TRBV10-1 to TRBJ2-1; D is perhaps TRBD2 (5 bases). The ends were cut back, 5 bases at V and 4 bases at J, with 21 bases in the middle. Germline V CDR1 and CDR2: WNHNN, SYGVQD (reference sequence). The CDR3 spans 17 residues. CDR3: CASSSLARVGNYNEQFF. DNA of the CDR3: TGCGCCAGCAGTTCACTCGCCCGGGTCGGGAATTACAATGAGCAGTTCTTC.

This clone has only one observation. The chain carries TRBV6-1 and TRBJ1-5, with a possible D match to TRBD1 (5 bases). Germline CDR1 is MNHNS and CDR2 is SASEGT. The length of the CDR3 is 13 residues. Deletions cut 10 bases from V and 11 bases from J, with 21 bases between. The CDR3 region is CATGGSWESAQHF. The CDR3 DNA sequence: TGTGCCACCGGGGGGTCCTGGGAATCAGCCCAGCATTTT.

This clone has more than one count but fewer than ten. This chain links TRBV6-1 with TRBJ1-4; the D gene is possibly TRBD1 (5 bases). Germline loops: CDR1 MNHNS, CDR2 SASEGT. This CDR3 comprises 16 residues. V lost 3 bases to trimming and J lost 5 bases, with 16 bases between them. CDR3: CASSDDQGGRNEKLFF. CDR3 bases: TGTGCCAGCAGTGATGATCAGGGAGGCAGAAATGAAAAACTGTTTTTT.